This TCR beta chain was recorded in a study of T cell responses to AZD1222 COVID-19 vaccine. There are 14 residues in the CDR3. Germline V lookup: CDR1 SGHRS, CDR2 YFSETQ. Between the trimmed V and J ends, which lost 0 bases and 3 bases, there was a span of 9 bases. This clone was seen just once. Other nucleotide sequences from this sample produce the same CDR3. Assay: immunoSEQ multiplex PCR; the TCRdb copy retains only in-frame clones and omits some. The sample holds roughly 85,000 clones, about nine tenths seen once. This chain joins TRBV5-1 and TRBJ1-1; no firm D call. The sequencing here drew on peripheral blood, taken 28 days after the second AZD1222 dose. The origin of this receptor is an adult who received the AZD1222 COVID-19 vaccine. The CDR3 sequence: CASSLGGLDTEAFF. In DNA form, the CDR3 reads TGCGCCAGCAGCTTGGGGGGTCTGGACACTGAAGCTTTCTTT. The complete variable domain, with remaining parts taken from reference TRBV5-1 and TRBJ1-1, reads KAGVTQTPRYLIKTRGQQVTLSCSPISGHRSVSWYQQTPGQGLQFLFEYFSETQRNKGNFPGRFSGRQFSNSRSEMNVSTLELGDSALYLCASSLGGLDTEAFFGQGTRLTVV.